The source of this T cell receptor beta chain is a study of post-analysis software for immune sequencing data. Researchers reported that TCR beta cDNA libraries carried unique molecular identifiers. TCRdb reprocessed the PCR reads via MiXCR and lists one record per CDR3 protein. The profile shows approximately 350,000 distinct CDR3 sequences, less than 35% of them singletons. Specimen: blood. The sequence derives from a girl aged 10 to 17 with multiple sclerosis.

The CDR3 loop is CASSYPLRRGKYNEQFF. CDR3 DNA: TGTGCCAGCAGTTACCCCCTCCGGCGGGGGAAATACAATGAGCAGTTCTTC. The gene calls are TRBV6-2 or TRBV6-3 and TRBJ2-1; TRBD2 matches at 7 bases. CDR3 length: 17 residues. Germline V gene lookup returns CDR1 MNHEY and CDR2 SVGEGT. Losses at the gene ends were 2 bases for V and 4 bases for J; bases not matched to a gene: 11.